These T cell receptor beta chains were read from a single sample in a study of blood T cells in healthy people across ages. TCRdb used MiXCR to reprocess the 5' RACE reads, holding one entry per CDR3 protein. This table holds around 870,000 distinct CDR3 sequences, around 28% found once. The sequenced sample was blood. These receptors originate from an elderly woman in good health. CDR3s include the opening cysteine and the closing phenylalanine or tryptophan. D genes are given only for firm matches. Part of the rows lack a size; the others show once, few, many or a class for expanded clones.

v_gene: TRBV6-8; j_gene: TRBJ1-5; len: 16; d_gene: NA; abundance: many; CDR3nt: TGTGCCAGCAGTTACGGGGGGAGGCGAAGCAATCAGCCCCAGCATTTT; CDR3aa: CASSYGGRRSNQPQHF
v_gene: TRBV27; j_gene: TRBJ2-1; len: 16; d_gene: NA; abundance: NA; CDR3nt: TGTGCCAGCAGTGCCCCGGGGCAGAGCGGAAACAATGAGCAGTTCTTC; CDR3aa: CASSAPGQSGNNEQFF
v_gene: TRBV20-1; j_gene: TRBJ2-4; len: 11; d_gene: NA; abundance: NA; CDR3nt: TGCAGTGCTAGTGTAGCCGGGCCGATGTACTTC; CDR3aa: CSASVAGPMYF
v_gene: TRBV7-2; j_gene: TRBJ1-2; len: 15; d_gene: NA; abundance: few; CDR3nt: TGTGCCAGCAGCCCGAGAACCACAGGGAGGGATGGCTACACCTTC; CDR3aa: CASSPRTTGRDGYTF
v_gene: TRBV5-1; j_gene: TRBJ1-1; len: 15; d_gene: NA; abundance: NA; CDR3nt: TGCGCCAGCAGCTCCCCGGGCAGGGTGGATACTGAAGCTTTCTTT; CDR3aa: CASSSPGRVDTEAFF
v_gene: TRBV20-1; j_gene: TRBJ2-1; len: 19; d_gene: TRBD2; abundance: many; CDR3nt: TGCAGTGCTAGAGGGACAGGACGCACTAGCGGGGGGGGTTACAATGAGCAGTTCTTC; CDR3aa: CSARGTGRTSGGGYNEQFF
v_gene: TRBV6-2/TRBV6-3; j_gene: TRBJ2-6; len: 15; d_gene: NA; abundance: many; CDR3nt: TGTGCCAGCAGACAGGGAAATAATGGGGCCAACGTCCTGACTTTC; CDR3aa: CASRQGNNGANVLTF
v_gene: TRBV25-1; j_gene: TRBJ1-1; len: 13; d_gene: NA; abundance: few; CDR3nt: TGTGCCAGCGGCCGGGACCTGGGCACTGAAGCTTTCTTT; CDR3aa: CASGRDLGTEAFF
v_gene: TRBV5-1; j_gene: TRBJ2-7; len: 13; d_gene: NA; abundance: NA; CDR3nt: TGCGCCAGCAGCTCGGTCGGAGGGCGAGAGCAGTACTTC; CDR3aa: CASSSVGGREQYF
v_gene: TRBV10-3; j_gene: TRBJ1-1; len: 10; d_gene: NA; abundance: few; CDR3nt: TGTGCCATCGGGGAGGGAGAAGCTTTCTTT; CDR3aa: CAIGEGEAFF
v_gene: TRBV27; j_gene: TRBJ2-7; len: 14; d_gene: TRBD2; abundance: NA; CDR3nt: TGTGCCAGCAGTCCCCGGTTAGCGGGAGGTCAGCAGTACTTC; CDR3aa: CASSPRLAGGQQYF
v_gene: TRBV5-1; j_gene: TRBJ1-1; len: 14; d_gene: NA; abundance: NA; CDR3nt: TGCGCCAGCAGCTGTACCCAGGGGAACACTGAAGCTTTCTTT; CDR3aa: CASSCTQGNTEAFF
v_gene: TRBV6-2/TRBV6-3; j_gene: TRBJ2-3; len: 15; d_gene: NA; abundance: many; CDR3nt: TGTGCCAGCAGTCCGGGGACCACGAGCACAGATACGCAGTATTTT; CDR3aa: CASSPGTTSTDTQYF
v_gene: TRBV4-3; j_gene: TRBJ2-5; len: 15; d_gene: NA; abundance: many; CDR3nt: TGCGCCAGCAGCCAAGATTGGCGGCCGCAAGAGACCCAGTACTTC; CDR3aa: CASSQDWRPQETQYF
v_gene: TRBV29-1; j_gene: TRBJ1-1; len: 15; d_gene: TRBD1; abundance: few; CDR3nt: TGCAGCGTTGGGTGGACAGGGGGCTCAAGAACTGAAGCTTTCTTT; CDR3aa: CSVGWTGGSRTEAFF
v_gene: TRBV7-2; j_gene: TRBJ2-3; len: 16; d_gene: NA; abundance: many; CDR3nt: TGTGCCAGCAGCTTAGTCGGCCCTACTAGCACAGATACGCAGTATTTT; CDR3aa: CASSLVGPTSTDTQYF
v_gene: TRBV25-1; j_gene: TRBJ2-5; len: 15; d_gene: NA; abundance: NA; CDR3nt: TGTGCCAGCAGCGACCGAGGGGGGGCGAGGGGTGAGCAGTACTTC; CDR3aa: CASSDRGGARGEQYF
v_gene: TRBV25-1; j_gene: TRBJ1-4; len: 15; d_gene: TRBD1; abundance: few; CDR3nt: TGTGCCAGCAGTGCACGACAGGGGGCATGGGAAAAACTGTTTTTT; CDR3aa: CASSARQGAWEKLFF
v_gene: TRBV2; j_gene: TRBJ1-4; len: 14; d_gene: TRBD1; abundance: NA; CDR3nt: TGTGCCAGCAGGATACAGGGGTTTAATGAAAAACTGTTTTTT; CDR3aa: CASRIQGFNEKLFF
v_gene: TRBV9; j_gene: TRBJ2-2; len: 18; d_gene: NA; abundance: NA; CDR3nt: TGTGCCAGCAGCGTACATGGTCGGGAAACTTCTGCCACCGGGGAGCGGTTTTTT; CDR3aa: CASSVHGRETSATGERFF
v_gene: TRBV9; j_gene: TRBJ2-3; len: 14; d_gene: NA; abundance: many; CDR3nt: TGTGCCAGCAGCGCGACGGTGTACACAGATACGCAGTATTTT; CDR3aa: CASSATVYTDTQYF
v_gene: TRBV29-1; j_gene: TRBJ2-3; len: 14; d_gene: NA; abundance: many; CDR3nt: TGCAGCGTTGACAAAGGGGAACGCACAGATACGCAGTATTTT; CDR3aa: CSVDKGERTDTQYF
v_gene: TRBV27; j_gene: TRBJ2-6; len: 19; d_gene: TRBD2; abundance: many; CDR3nt: TGTGCCAGCAGTTCAAGACTAGCGGGGGTCTACTCTGGGGCCAACGTCCTGACTTTC; CDR3aa: CASSSRLAGVYSGANVLTF
v_gene: TRBV10-1; j_gene: TRBJ2-3; len: 14; d_gene: NA; abundance: few; CDR3nt: TGCGCCAGCAGTGAGTCCCGGGTTGTGGATACGCAGTATTTT; CDR3aa: CASSESRVVDTQYF
v_gene: TRBV4-3; j_gene: TRBJ2-5; len: 16; d_gene: TRBD2; abundance: many; CDR3nt: TGCGCCAGCAGCCAACCCCGCGGGGGGGACCAAGAGACCCAGTACTTC; CDR3aa: CASSQPRGGDQETQYF
v_gene: TRBV20-1; j_gene: TRBJ2-3; len: 15; d_gene: NA; abundance: NA; CDR3nt: TGCAGTGCTGATAGCCTTAGGGGGAACACAGATACGCAGTATTTT; CDR3aa: CSADSLRGNTDTQYF
v_gene: TRBV6-2/TRBV6-3; j_gene: TRBJ1-6; len: 14; d_gene: NA; abundance: many; CDR3nt: TGTGCCAGCAGCCCCGCCGGGAAAATTTCACCCCTCCACTTT; CDR3aa: CASSPAGKISPLHF
v_gene: TRBV27; j_gene: TRBJ1-3; len: 15; d_gene: NA; abundance: NA; CDR3nt: TGTGCCAGCAGGCCAACAGGGAGCTCTGGAAACACCATATATTTT; CDR3aa: CASRPTGSSGNTIYF
v_gene: TRBV7-2; j_gene: TRBJ2-2; len: 16; d_gene: NA; abundance: NA; CDR3nt: TGTGCCAGCAGCTTAGTTTATGGGGCGAGATCCGGGGAGCTGTTTTTT; CDR3aa: CASSLVYGARSGELFF
v_gene: TRBV11-2; j_gene: TRBJ1-6; len: 15; d_gene: NA; abundance: NA; CDR3nt: TGTGCCAGCAGCTTCCCCCAGGGGAATAGCTCACCCCTCCACTTT; CDR3aa: CASSFPQGNSSPLHF
v_gene: TRBV29-1; j_gene: TRBJ1-2; len: 13; d_gene: NA; abundance: many; CDR3nt: TGCAGCGTCTCCCTAGGGTACAGGAGTGGCTACACCTTC; CDR3aa: CSVSLGYRSGYTF
v_gene: TRBV20-1; j_gene: TRBJ2-5; len: 15; d_gene: TRBD2; abundance: NA; CDR3nt: TGCAGTGCTAGGGTAGCGGGGGGGCCCGAAGAGACCCAGTACTTC; CDR3aa: CSARVAGGPEETQYF
v_gene: TRBV10-3; j_gene: TRBJ1-5; len: 14; d_gene: NA; abundance: few; CDR3nt: TGTGCCATCAGTGAGCGGGGAGACGGTCAGCCCCAGCATTTT; CDR3aa: CAISERGDGQPQHF
v_gene: TRBV24-1; j_gene: TRBJ1-6; len: 14; d_gene: NA; abundance: few; CDR3nt: TGTGCCACCAGTTCCGAAAGGGACAATTCACCCCTCCACTTT; CDR3aa: CATSSERDNSPLHF
v_gene: TRBV7-9; j_gene: TRBJ2-5; len: 15; d_gene: TRBD1; abundance: once; CDR3nt: TGTGCCAGCAGACGCAGCACAGGGGGCCAAGAGACCCGGTACTTC; CDR3aa: CASRRSTGGQETRYF
v_gene: TRBV5-1; j_gene: TRBJ2-7; len: 16; d_gene: NA; abundance: NA; CDR3nt: TGCGCCAGCAGCTTTGGAGGGACGGCGAAGGGAGAGACTCAGTACTTC; CDR3aa: CASSFGGTAKGETQYF
v_gene: TRBV4-2; j_gene: TRBJ2-3; len: 16; d_gene: NA; abundance: many; CDR3nt: TGTGCCAGCAGCCAAGAGACGGGGGAATCCACAGATACGCAGTATTTT; CDR3aa: CASSQETGESTDTQYF
v_gene: TRBV14; j_gene: TRBJ2-3; len: 12; d_gene: NA; abundance: many; CDR3nt: TGTGCCAGCAGCCGAATTAGAAATACGCAGTATTTT; CDR3aa: CASSRIRNTQYF
v_gene: TRBV15; j_gene: TRBJ2-5; len: 13; d_gene: NA; abundance: many; CDR3nt: TGTGCCACCAGTAGAGGGTACCAAGAGACCCAGTACTTC; CDR3aa: CATSRGYQETQYF
v_gene: TRBV6-1; j_gene: TRBJ2-1; len: 20; d_gene: NA; abundance: many; CDR3nt: TGTGCCAGCACCCGGAGACCATGGACGTTTGGGTTTAGACCCAACAATGAGCAGTTCTTC; CDR3aa: CASTRRPWTFGFRPNNEQFF
v_gene: TRBV15; j_gene: TRBJ2-7; len: 18; d_gene: NA; abundance: NA; CDR3nt: TGTGCCACCAGCAGAGATCGGGTGGGCAGGGGACGGGGATACGAGCAGTACTTC; CDR3aa: CATSRDRVGRGRGYEQYF
v_gene: TRBV3-1; j_gene: TRBJ1-2; len: 13; d_gene: NA; abundance: many; CDR3nt: TGTGCCAGCAGCCAAGAACAGCCCTATGGCTACACCTTC; CDR3aa: CASSQEQPYGYTF
v_gene: TRBV29-1; j_gene: TRBJ2-5; len: 13; d_gene: TRBD1; abundance: NA; CDR3nt: TGCAGCGCAACGACAGGGGGCGGAGAGACCCAGTACTTC; CDR3aa: CSATTGGGETQYF
v_gene: TRBV5-1; j_gene: TRBJ1-2; len: 14; d_gene: NA; abundance: few; CDR3nt: TGCGCCAGCAGCTTGTCATCAGGGGCCTATGGCTACACCTTC; CDR3aa: CASSLSSGAYGYTF
v_gene: TRBV18; j_gene: TRBJ2-2; len: 14; d_gene: NA; abundance: few; CDR3nt: TGTGCCAGCTCACCGCAAGAATCCGATCGAGGGCTGTTTTTT; CDR3aa: CASSPQESDRGLFF
v_gene: TRBV6-2/TRBV6-3; j_gene: TRBJ1-1; len: 15; d_gene: NA; abundance: NA; CDR3nt: TGTGCCAGCAGTGACCATGGAGGGGGGGACACTGAAGCTTTCTTT; CDR3aa: CASSDHGGGDTEAFF
v_gene: TRBV18; j_gene: TRBJ2-3; len: 14; d_gene: NA; abundance: many; CDR3nt: TGTGCCAGCTCACCGTCGACGAGCACAGATACGCAGTATTTT; CDR3aa: CASSPSTSTDTQYF
v_gene: TRBV7-2; j_gene: TRBJ2-5; len: 16; d_gene: TRBD2; abundance: NA; CDR3nt: TGTGCCAGCAGCCCCGGGGCTAGCGGGTACCAAGAGACCCAGTACTTC; CDR3aa: CASSPGASGYQETQYF
v_gene: TRBV10-1; j_gene: TRBJ1-6; len: 12; d_gene: NA; abundance: few; CDR3nt: TGCGCCAGCAGTGCCGGGAATTCACCCCTCCACTTT; CDR3aa: CASSAGNSPLHF
v_gene: TRBV7-2; j_gene: TRBJ1-1; len: 15; d_gene: NA; abundance: NA; CDR3nt: TGTGCCAGCAGCTTAAACGCAGGGGTGAACACTGAAGCTTTCTTT; CDR3aa: CASSLNAGVNTEAFF
v_gene: TRBV6-5; j_gene: TRBJ2-6; len: 14; d_gene: NA; abundance: many; CDR3nt: TGTGCCAGCAGTTATTCGCGAGGGGCCAACGTCCTGACTTTC; CDR3aa: CASSYSRGANVLTF
v_gene: TRBV9; j_gene: TRBJ2-1; len: 16; d_gene: NA; abundance: many; CDR3nt: TGTGCCAGCAACAATAAAACAGCGAGCTCCTACAATGAGCAGTTCTTC; CDR3aa: CASNNKTASSYNEQFF
v_gene: TRBV18; j_gene: TRBJ1-2; len: 14; d_gene: NA; abundance: few; CDR3nt: TGTGCCAGCTCCCCAGGGAACATTGGCTATGGCTACACCTTC; CDR3aa: CASSPGNIGYGYTF
v_gene: TRBV7-2; j_gene: TRBJ2-3; len: 16; d_gene: NA; abundance: NA; CDR3nt: TGTGCCAGCAGCTTAGTTCTTGGGGTTAGCACAGATACGCAGTATTTT; CDR3aa: CASSLVLGVSTDTQYF
v_gene: TRBV30; j_gene: TRBJ2-3; len: 15; d_gene: NA; abundance: NA; CDR3nt: TGTGCCTGGAGTAGCATTGGAGCGCCCACAGATACGCAGTATTTT; CDR3aa: CAWSSIGAPTDTQYF
v_gene: TRBV5-6; j_gene: TRBJ1-4; len: 15; d_gene: TRBD1; abundance: NA; CDR3nt: TGTGCCAGCAGCTCACCGGGACAGGGGAACGAAAAACTGTTTTTT; CDR3aa: CASSSPGQGNEKLFF
v_gene: TRBV20-1; j_gene: TRBJ2-7; len: 13; d_gene: NA; abundance: many; CDR3nt: TGCAGTTGGGGGGGGCCAGTTAGGAACGAGCAGTACTTC; CDR3aa: CSWGGPVRNEQYF